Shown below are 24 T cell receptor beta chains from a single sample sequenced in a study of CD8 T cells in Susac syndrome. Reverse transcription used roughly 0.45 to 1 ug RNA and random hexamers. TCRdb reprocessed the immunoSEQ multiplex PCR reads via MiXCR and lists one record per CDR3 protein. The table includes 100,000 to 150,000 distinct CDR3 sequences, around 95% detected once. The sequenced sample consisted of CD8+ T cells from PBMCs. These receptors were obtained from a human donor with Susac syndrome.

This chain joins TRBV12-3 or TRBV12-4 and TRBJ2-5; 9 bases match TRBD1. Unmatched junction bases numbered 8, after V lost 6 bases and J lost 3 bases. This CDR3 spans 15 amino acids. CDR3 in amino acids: CASSPTGGTKETQYF. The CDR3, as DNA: TGTGCCAGCAGCCCGACAGGGGGGACTAAAGAGACCCAGTACTTC.

CDR3 loop: CASSQGVQNIYEQYF. DNA of the CDR3: TGTGCCAGCAGCCAAGGGGTACAAAACATCTACGAGCAGTACTTC. The V call is TRBV12-3 or TRBV12-4, the J call TRBJ2-7; a possible D gene is TRBD1 (5 bases). V lost 6 bases to trimming and J lost 3 bases, with 18 bases between them. The CDR3 runs 15 residues.

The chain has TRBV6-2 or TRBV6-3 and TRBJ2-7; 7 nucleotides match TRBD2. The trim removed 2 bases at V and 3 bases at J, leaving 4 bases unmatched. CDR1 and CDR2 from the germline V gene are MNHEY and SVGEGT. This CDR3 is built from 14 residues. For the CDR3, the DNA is TGTGCCAGCAGTTACGGGCCTAGCGGCTACGAGCAGTACTTC. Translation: CASSYGPSGYEQYF.

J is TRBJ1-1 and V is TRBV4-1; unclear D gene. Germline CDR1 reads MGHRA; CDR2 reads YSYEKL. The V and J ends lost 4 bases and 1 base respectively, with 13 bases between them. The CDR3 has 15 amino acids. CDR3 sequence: CASSPEAFQNTEAFF. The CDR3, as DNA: TGCGCCAGCAGCCCTGAGGCATTTCAGAACACTGAAGCTTTCTTT.

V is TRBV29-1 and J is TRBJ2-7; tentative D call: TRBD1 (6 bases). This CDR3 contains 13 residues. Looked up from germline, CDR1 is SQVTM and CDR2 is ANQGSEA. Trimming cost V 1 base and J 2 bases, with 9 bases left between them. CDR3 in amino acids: CSVEGGQTYEQYF. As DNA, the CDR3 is TGCAGCGTTGAAGGGGGACAAACCTACGAGCAGTACTTC.

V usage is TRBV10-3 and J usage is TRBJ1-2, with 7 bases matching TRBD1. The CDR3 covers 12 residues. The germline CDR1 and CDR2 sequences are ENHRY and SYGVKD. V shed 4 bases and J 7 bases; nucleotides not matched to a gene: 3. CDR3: CAISVTGPGYTF. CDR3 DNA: TGTGCCATCAGTGTGACAGGGCCTGGCTACACCTTC.

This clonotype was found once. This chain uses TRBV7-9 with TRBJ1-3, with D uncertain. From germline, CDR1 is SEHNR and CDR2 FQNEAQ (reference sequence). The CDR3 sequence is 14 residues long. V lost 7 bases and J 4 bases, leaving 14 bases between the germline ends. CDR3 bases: TGTGCCAGCAAAATCGACGGAATAGGAAACACCATATATTTT. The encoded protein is CASKIDGIGNTIYF. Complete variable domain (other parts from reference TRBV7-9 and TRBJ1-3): DTGVSQNPRHKITKRGQNVTFRCDPISEHNRLYWYRQTLGQGPEFLTYFQNEAQLEKSRLLSDRFSAERPKGSFSTLEIQRTEQGDSAMYLCASKIDGIGNTIYFGEGSWLTVV.

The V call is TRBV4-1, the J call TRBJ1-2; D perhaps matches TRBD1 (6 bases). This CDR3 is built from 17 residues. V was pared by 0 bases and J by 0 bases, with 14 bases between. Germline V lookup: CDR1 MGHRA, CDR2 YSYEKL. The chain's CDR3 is CASSQDGRGLSNYGYTF. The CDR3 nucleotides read TGCGCCAGCAGCCAAGACGGCAGGGGATTGTCTAACTATGGCTACACCTTC.

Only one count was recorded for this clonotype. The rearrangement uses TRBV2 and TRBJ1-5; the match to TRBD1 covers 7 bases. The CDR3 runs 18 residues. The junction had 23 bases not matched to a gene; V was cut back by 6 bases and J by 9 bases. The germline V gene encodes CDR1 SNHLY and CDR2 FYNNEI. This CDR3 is CASSDEIPTTGPLRPQHF. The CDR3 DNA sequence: TGTGCCAGCAGCGACGAAATTCCGACGACAGGGCCCCTGAGGCCCCAGCATTTT.

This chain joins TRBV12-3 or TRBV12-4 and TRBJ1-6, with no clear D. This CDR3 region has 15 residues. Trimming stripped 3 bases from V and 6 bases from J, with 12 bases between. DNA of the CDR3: TGTGCCAGCAGTTTTGGCAGGCTAAGTAATTCACCCCTCCACTTT. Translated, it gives CASSFGRLSNSPLHF.

The CDR3 reads CASSIQGTEAFF. CDR3 nucleotide sequence: TGTGCCAGTAGTATACAGGGCACTGAAGCTTTCTTT. This chain links TRBV19 with TRBJ1-1; D might be TRBD1 (5 bases). V was pared by 2 bases and J by 4 bases, with 5 bases between. The germline gives CDR1 LNHDA, CDR2 SQIVND (reference sequence). The CDR3 is 12 residues long.

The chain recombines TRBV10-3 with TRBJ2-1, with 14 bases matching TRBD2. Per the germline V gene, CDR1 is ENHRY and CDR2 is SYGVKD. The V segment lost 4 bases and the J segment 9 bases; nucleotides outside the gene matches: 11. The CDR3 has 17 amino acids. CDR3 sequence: CAISGTGTSGSGGEQFF. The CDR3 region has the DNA TGTGCCATCAGTGGGACAGGGACTAGCGGGAGTGGCGGTGAGCAGTTCTTC.

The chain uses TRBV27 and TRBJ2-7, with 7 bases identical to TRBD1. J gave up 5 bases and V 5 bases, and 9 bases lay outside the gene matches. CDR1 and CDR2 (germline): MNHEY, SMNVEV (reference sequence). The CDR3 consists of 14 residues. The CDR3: CASSRRQGWDEQYF. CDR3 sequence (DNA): TGTGCCAGCAGTCGAAGACAGGGCTGGGACGAGCAGTACTTC.

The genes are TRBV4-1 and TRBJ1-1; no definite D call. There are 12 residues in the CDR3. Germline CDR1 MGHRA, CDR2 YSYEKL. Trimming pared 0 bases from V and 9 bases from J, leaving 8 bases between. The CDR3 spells CASSQEAGKAFF. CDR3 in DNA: TGCGCCAGCAGCCAAGAGGCGGGGAAAGCTTTCTTT.

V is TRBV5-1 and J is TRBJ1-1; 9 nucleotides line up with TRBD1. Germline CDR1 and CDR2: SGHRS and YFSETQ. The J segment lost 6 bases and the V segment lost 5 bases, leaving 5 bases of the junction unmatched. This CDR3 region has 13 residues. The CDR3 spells CASSYDRGAEAFF. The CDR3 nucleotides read TGCGCCAGCAGTTACGACAGGGGGGCTGAAGCTTTCTTT.

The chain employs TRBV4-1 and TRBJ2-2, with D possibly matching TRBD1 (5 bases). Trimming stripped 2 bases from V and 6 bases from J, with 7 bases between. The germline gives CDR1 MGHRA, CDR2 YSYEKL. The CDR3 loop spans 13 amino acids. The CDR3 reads CASSQQGSGELFF. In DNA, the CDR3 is TGCGCCAGCAGCCAACAGGGTTCCGGGGAGCTGTTTTTT.

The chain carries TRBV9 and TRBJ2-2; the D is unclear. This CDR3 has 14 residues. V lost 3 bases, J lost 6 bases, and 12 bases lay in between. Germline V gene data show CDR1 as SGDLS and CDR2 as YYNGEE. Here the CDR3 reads CASSAHSNPGELFF. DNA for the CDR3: TGTGCCAGCAGCGCCCACTCGAATCCCGGGGAGCTGTTTTTT.

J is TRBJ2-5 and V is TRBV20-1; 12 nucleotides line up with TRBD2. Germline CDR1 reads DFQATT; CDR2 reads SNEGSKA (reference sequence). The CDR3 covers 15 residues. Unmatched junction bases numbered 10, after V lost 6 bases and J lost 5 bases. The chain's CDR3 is CSAGSGTSGLETQYF. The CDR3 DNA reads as TGCAGTGCGGGATCCGGGACTAGCGGGTTGGAGACCCAGTACTTC.

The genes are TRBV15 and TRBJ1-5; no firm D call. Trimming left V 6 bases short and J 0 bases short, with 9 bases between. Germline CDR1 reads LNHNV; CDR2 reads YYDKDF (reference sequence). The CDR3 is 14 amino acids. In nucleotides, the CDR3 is TGTGCCACCAGTACTGACAATAGCAATCAGCCCCAGCATTTT. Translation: CATSTDNSNQPQHF.

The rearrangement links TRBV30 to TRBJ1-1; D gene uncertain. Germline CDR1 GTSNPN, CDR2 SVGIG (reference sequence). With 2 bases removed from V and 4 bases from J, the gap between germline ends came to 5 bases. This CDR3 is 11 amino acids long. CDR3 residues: CAWSRSTEAFF. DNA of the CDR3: TGTGCCTGGAGTAGGTCCACTGAAGCTTTCTTT.

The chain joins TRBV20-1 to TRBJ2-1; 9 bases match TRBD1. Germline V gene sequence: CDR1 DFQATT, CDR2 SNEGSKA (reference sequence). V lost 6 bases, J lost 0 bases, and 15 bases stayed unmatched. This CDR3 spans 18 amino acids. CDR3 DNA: TGCAGTGCCGAGCCCCGGACAGGGGCTCCGAGCTCCTACAATGAGCAGTTCTTC. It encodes CSAEPRTGAPSSYNEQFF.

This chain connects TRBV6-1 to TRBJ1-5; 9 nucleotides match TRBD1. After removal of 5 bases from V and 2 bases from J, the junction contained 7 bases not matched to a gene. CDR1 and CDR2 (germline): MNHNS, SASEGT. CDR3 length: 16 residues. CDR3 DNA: TGTGCCAGCAGTCCGGGACAGGGATTTGGCAATCAGCCCCAGCATTTT. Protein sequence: CASSPGQGFGNQPQHF.

The CDR3 DNA is TGTGCCAGCAGCTGGGGGTATGGCAGATCCTACTACGAGCAGTACTTC. Protein: CASSWGYGRSYYEQYF. V and J are TRBV5-4 and TRBJ2-7; D could derive from TRBD1 or TRBD2 (5 bases each). Per germline, CDR1 SGHNT and CDR2 YYREEE (reference sequence). V was clipped by 3 bases and J by 3 bases, with 19 bases between them. This CDR3 has 16 amino acids.

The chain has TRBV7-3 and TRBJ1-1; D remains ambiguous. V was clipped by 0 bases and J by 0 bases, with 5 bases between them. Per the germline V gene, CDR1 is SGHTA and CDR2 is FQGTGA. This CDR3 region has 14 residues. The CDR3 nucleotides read TGTGCCAGCAGCTTAACCAACATGAACACTGAAGCTTTCTTT. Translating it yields CASSLTNMNTEAFF.